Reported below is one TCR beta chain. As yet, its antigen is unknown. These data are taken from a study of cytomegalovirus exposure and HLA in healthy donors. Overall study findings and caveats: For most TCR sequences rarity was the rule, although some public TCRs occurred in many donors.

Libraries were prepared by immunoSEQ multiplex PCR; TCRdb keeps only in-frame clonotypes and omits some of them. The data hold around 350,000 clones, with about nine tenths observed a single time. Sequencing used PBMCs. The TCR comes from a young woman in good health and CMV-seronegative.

The CDR3 DNA reads TGTGCCACCGGGGGTCCCCCCTGGAGGGGCGGGAGGTACGATGAGCAGTTCTTC. Residues: CATGGPPWRGGRYDEQFF. This chain joins TRBV15 and TRBJ2-1; the match to TRBD2 covers 8 bases. The CDR3 runs 18 residues. V shed 8 bases and J 8 bases; nucleotides not matched to a gene: 23. CDR1 is LNHNV and CDR2 is YYDKDF in the germline V gene (reference sequence).